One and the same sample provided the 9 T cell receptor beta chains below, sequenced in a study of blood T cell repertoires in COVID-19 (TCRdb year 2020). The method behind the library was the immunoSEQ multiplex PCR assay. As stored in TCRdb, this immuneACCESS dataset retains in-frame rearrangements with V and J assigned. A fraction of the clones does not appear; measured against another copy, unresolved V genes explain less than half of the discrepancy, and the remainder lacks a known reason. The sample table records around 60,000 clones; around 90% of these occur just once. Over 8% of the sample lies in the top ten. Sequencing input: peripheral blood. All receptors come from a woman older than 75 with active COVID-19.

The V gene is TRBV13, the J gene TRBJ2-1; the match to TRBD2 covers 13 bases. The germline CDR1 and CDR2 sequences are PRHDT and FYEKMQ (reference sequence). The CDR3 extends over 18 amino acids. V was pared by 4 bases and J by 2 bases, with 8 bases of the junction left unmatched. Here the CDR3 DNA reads TGTGCCAGCAGCTCCTCAGGACTAGCGGGGGCCCCCTACAATGAGCAGTTCTTC. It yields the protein CASSSSGLAGAPYNEQFF.

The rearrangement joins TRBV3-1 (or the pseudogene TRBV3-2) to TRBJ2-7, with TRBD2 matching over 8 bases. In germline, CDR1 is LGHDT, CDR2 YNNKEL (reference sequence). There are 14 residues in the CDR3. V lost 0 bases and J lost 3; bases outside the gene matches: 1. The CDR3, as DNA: TGTGCCAGCAGCCAAGATACTAGCGGCTACGAGCAGTACTTC. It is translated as CASSQDTSGYEQYF.

CDR3 DNA sequence: TGCGCCAGCAGAATTGGGGGGACTAGGAACACCGGGGAGCTGTTTTTT. As protein: CASRIGGTRNTGELFF. The J gene is TRBJ2-2, the V gene TRBV5-1; 8 nucleotides match TRBD2. The V segment lost 5 bases and the J segment 1 base; nucleotides outside the gene matches: 7. The germline gives CDR1 SGHRS, CDR2 YFSETQ. The CDR3 covers 16 residues.

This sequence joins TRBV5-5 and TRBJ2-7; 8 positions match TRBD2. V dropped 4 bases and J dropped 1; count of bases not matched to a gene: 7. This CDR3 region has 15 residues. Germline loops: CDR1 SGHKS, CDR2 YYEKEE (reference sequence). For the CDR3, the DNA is TGTGCCAGCAGCCGGCGGGGGGAATTTTCCTACGAGCAGTACTTC. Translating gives CASSRRGEFSYEQYF.

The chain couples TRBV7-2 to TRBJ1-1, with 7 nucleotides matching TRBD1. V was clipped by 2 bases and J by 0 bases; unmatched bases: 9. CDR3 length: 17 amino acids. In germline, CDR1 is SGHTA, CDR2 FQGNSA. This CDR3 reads CASSLWSRGQMNTEAFF. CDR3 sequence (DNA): TGTGCCAGCAGCTTATGGTCCAGGGGACAGATGAACACTGAAGCTTTCTTT. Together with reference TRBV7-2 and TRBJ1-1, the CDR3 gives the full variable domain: GAGVSQSPSNKVTEKGKDVELRCDPISGHTALYWYRQSLGQGLEFLIYFQGNSAPDKSGLPSDRFSAERTGGSVSTLTIQRTQQEDSAVYLCASSLWSRGQMNTEAFFGQGTRLTVV.

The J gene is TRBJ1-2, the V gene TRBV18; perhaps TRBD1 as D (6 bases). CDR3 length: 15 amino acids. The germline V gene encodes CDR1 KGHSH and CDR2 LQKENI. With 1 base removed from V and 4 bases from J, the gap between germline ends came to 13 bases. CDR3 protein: CASSPQGAGVYGYTF. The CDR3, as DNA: TGTGCCAGCTCACCACAGGGCGCAGGGGTCTATGGCTACACCTTC.

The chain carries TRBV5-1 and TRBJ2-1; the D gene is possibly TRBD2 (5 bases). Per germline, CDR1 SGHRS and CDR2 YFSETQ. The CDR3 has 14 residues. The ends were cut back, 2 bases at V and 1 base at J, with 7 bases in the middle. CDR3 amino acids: CASSFLASYNEQFF. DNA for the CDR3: TGCGCCAGCAGCTTTCTAGCATCCTACAATGAGCAGTTCTTC.

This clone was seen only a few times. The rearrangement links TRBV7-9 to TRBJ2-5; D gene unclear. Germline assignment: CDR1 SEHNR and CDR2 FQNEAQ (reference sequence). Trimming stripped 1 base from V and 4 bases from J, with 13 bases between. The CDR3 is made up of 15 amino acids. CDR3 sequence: CASSLGWAQRETQYF. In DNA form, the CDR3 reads TGTGCCAGCAGCTTAGGGTGGGCCCAGAGAGAGACCCAGTACTTC.

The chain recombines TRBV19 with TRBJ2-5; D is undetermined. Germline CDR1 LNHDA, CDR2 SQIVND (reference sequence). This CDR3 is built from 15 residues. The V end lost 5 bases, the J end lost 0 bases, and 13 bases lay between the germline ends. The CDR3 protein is CASSVSAVHQETQYF. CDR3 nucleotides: TGTGCCAGTAGTGTCAGCGCAGTCCACCAAGAGACCCAGTACTTC. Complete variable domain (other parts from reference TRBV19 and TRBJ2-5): DGGITQSPKYLFRKEGQNVTLSCEQNLNHDAMYWYRQDPGQGLRLIYYSQIVNDFQKGDIAEGYSVSREKKESFPLTVTSAQKNPTAFYLCASSVSAVHQETQYFGPGTRLLVL.